This T cell receptor beta chain was sequenced in a study of PD-L1 blockade in urothelial cancer. Study-wide background: Samples of blood were analyzed 3 weeks (second dose) and 6 weeks after treatment start. T cell content in blood samples showed a median of around 140,000.

Time point here: pretreatment peripheral blood. Urothelial carcinoma, locally advanced or metastatic, affected the patients. In germline, CDR1 is MNHNS, CDR2 SASEGT. This CDR3 contains 15 residues. V trimming: 4 bases; J trimming: 2 bases; junction bases outside the gene matches: 5. Here immunoSEQ multiplex PCR was the method, and the copy in TCRdb shows in-frame clones only, minus some. There are tens of thousands of clones in the sample; 90% occur only once, and approximately 4.5% lies in the top ten. This rearrangement joins TRBV6-1 to TRBJ2-7; 10 nucleotides line up with TRBD2. The receptor's source is a man between 65 and 79 years old with urothelial cancer. The sample in question was PBMCs, obtained around atezolizumab (anti-PD-L1) treatment. The CDR3 reads CASSASGGTAYEQYF. The CDR3 DNA reads as TGTGCCAGCAGTGCTAGCGGGGGAACCGCCTACGAGCAGTACTTC.